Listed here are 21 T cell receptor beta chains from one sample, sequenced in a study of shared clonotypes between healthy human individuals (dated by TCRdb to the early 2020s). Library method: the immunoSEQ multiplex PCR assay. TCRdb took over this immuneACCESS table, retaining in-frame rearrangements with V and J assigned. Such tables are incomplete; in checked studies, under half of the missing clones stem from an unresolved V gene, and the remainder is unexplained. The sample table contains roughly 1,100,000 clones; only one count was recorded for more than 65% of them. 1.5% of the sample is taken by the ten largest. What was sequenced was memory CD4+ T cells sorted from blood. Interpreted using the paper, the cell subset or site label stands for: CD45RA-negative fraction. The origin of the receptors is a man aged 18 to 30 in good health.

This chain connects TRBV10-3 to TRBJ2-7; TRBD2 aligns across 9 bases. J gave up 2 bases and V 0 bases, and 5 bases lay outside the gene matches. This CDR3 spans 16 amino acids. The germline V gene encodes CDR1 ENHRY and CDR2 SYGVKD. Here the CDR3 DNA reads TGTGCCATCAGTGAGTCGGGAGGCGGGAGGGCCTACGAGCAGTACTTC. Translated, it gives CAISESGGGRAYEQYF.

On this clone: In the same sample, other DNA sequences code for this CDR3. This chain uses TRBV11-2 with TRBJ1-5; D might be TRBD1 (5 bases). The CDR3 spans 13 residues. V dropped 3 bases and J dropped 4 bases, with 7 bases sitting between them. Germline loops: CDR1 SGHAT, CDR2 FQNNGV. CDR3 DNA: TGTGCCAGCAGCTTGGGGGTTAATCAGCCCCAGCATTTT. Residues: CASSLGVNQPQHF.

CDR3 DNA: TGCGCCAGCAGCCAAGATAACAGGGATAATGAAAAACTGTTTTTT. This encodes CASSQDNRDNEKLFF. This chain joins TRBV4-1 and TRBJ1-4; weak D call: TRBD1 (6 bases). From germline, CDR1 is MGHRA and CDR2 YSYEKL. The ends were cut back, 0 bases at V and 4 bases at J, with 9 bases in the middle. The CDR3 contains 15 residues.

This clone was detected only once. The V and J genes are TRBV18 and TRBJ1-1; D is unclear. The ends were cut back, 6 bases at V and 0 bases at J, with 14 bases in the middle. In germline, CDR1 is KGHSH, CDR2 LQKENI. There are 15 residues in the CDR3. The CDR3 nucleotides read TGTGCCAGCTCTCAAGGTGTCGGCATGAACACTGAAGCTTTCTTT. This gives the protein CASSQGVGMNTEAFF.

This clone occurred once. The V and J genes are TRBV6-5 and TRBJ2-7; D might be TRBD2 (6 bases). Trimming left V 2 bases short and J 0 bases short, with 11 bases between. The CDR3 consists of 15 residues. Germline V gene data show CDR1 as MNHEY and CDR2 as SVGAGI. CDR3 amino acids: CASSYASGGSYEQYF. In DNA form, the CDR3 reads TGTGCCAGCAGTTACGCCTCCGGGGGCTCCTACGAGCAGTACTTC.

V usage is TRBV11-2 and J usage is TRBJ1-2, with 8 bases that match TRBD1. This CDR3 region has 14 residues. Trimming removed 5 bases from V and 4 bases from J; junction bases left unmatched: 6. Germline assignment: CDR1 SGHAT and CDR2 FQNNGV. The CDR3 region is CASSPSGTGYGYTF. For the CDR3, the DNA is TGTGCCAGCAGCCCCTCCGGGACAGGCTATGGCTACACCTTC.

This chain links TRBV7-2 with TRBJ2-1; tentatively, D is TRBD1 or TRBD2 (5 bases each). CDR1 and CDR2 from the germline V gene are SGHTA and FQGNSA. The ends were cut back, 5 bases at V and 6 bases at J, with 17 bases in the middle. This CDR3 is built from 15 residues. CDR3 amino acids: CASSRPGAPGNEQFF. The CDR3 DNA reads TGTGCCAGCAGCCGTCCCGGGGCTCCGGGCAATGAGCAGTTCTTC.

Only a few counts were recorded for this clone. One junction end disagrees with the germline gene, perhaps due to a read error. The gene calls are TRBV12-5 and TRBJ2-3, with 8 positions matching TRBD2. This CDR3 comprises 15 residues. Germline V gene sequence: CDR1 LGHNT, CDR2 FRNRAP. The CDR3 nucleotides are TGTGCTAGTGGTTTGGGCCTAGCGGGCACCGATACGCAGTATTTT. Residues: CASGLGLAGTDTQYF.

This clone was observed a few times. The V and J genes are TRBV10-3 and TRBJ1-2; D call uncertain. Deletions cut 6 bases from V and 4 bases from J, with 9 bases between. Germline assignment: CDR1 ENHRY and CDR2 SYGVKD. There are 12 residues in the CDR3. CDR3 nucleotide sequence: TGTGCCATCAGCGATGATCTCTATGGCTACACCTTC. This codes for CAISDDLYGYTF.

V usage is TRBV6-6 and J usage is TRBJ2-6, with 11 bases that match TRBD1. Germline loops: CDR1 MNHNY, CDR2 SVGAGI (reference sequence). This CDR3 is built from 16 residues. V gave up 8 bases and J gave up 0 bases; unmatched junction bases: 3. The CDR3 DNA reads TGTGCCAGCGAGGACAGGGGGCACTCTGGGGCCAACGTCCTGACTTTC. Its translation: CASEDRGHSGANVLTF.

Here the CDR3 DNA reads TGTGCCAGCAGCGCTTTATCGGGGTATGGCTACACCTTC. Encoded protein: CASSALSGYGYTF. J is TRBJ1-2 and V is TRBV9, with D uncertain. The CDR3 length is 13 residues. The V end lost 3 bases, the J end lost 5 bases, and 11 bases lay between the germline ends. Germline values: CDR1 SGDLS, CDR2 YYNGEE.

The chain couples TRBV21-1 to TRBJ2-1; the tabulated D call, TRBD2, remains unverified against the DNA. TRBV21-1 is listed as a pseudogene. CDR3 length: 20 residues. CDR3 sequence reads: CASSKAGVREGPSSYNEQFF. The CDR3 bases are TGTGCCAGCAGCAAAGCGGGGGTGCGGGAGGGTCCGAGCTCCTACAATGAGCAGTTCTTC.

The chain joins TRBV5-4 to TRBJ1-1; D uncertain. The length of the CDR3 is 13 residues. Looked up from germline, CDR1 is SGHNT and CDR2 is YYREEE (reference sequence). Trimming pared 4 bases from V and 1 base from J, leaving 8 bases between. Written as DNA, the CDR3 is TGTGCCAGCAGCACCCGGGAGAACACTGAAGCTTTCTTT. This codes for CASSTRENTEAFF. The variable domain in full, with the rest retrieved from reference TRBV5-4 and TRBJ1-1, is ETGVTQSPTHLIKTRGQQVTLRCSSQSGHNTVSWYQQALGQGPQFIFQYYREEENGRGNFPPRFSGLQFPNYSSELNVNALELDDSALYLCASSTRENTEAFFGQGTRLTVV.

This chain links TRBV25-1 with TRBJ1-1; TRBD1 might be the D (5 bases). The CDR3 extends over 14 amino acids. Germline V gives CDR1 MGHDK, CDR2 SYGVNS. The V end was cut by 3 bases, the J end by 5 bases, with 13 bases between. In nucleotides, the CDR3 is TGTGCCAGCAGTGATTATGCAGGGAAGACTGAAGCTTTCTTT. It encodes CASSDYAGKTEAFF.

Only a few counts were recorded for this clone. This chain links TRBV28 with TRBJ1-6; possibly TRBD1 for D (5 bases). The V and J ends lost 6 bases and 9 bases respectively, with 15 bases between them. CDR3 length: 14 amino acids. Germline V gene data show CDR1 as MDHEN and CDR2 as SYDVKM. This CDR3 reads CASRAQGVSSPLHF. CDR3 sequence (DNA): TGTGCCAGCAGAGCCCAAGGGGTGAGTTCACCCCTCCACTTT.

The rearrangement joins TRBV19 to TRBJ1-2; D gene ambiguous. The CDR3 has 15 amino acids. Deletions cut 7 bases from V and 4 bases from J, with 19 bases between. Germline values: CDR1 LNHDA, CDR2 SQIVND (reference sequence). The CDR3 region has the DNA TGTGCCAGTACCTCCTGGGCCGCCCCAGGCTATGGCTACACCTTC. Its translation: CASTSWAAPGYGYTF.

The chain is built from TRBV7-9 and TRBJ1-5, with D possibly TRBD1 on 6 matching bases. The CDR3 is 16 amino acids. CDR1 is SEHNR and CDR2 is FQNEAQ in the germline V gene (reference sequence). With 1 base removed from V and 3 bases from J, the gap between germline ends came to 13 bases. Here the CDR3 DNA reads TGTGCCAGCAGCTTAGGGGGGGCCCGGGACAATCAGCCCCAGCATTTT. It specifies CASSLGGARDNQPQHF.

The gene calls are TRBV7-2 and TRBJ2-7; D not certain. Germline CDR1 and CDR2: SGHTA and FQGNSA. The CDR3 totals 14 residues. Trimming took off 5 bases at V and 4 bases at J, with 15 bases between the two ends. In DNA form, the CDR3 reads TGTGCCAGCAGCCTTAGCCATGCCCAGTACGAGCAGTACTTC. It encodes CASSLSHAQYEQYF.

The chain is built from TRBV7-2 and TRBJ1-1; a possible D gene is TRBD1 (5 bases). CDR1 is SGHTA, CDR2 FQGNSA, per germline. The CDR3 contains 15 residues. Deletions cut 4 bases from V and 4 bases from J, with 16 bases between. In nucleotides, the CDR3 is TGTGCCAGCAGCTCGGGCCGGGGGAGAGGCACTGAAGCTTTCTTT. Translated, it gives CASSSGRGRGTEAFF.

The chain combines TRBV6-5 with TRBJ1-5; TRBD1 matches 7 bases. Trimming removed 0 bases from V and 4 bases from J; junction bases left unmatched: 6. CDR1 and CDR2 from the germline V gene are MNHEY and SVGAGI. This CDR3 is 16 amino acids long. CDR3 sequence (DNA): TGTGCCAGCAGTTACTCGAACAGGGGATCAAATCAGCCCCAGCATTTT. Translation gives CASSYSNRGSNQPQHF.

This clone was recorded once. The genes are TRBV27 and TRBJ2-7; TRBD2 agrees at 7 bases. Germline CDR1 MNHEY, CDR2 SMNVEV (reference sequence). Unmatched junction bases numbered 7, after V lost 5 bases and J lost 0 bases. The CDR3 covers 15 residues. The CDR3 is CASSPPSGGSYEQYF. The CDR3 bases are TGTGCCAGCAGTCCCCCTAGCGGAGGCTCCTACGAGCAGTACTTC.